A single sample is the source of the 18 T cell receptor beta chains below, sequenced in a study of T cells in women clearing cervical HPV infection. Repertoires were generated with immunoSEQ multiplex PCR, while TCRdb's copy carries only in-frame clones and drops some. The sample is made up of tens of thousands of clones, and the top ten hold around 5% of it. Sequencing was done on a sample of blood buffy coat. These receptors were collected from a woman aged 18 to 75 with a cervical HPV16 infection that either progressed to CIN3+ or cleared (not recorded which).

Details on this clone: The read terminates 3 residues before the CDR3 end, so the remaining end is supplied by the germline J gene. The chain has TRBV19 and TRBJ1-3; a weak D match, TRBD1 (5 bases). The germline V gene has CDR1 LNHDA and CDR2 SQIVND (reference sequence). The CDR3 spans 13 residues. Between the trimmed V and J ends, which lost 11 bases and 1 base, there was a span of 12 bases. CDR3 region: CAARQSSGNTIYF. The DNA read from the CDR3 is TGTGCCGCAAGACAGTCGTCTGGAAACACC.

About this clone: The missing CDR3 end, 3 residues past where the read stops, is filled in from the germline J gene. This chain links TRBV6-2 or TRBV6-3 with TRBJ2-3; D is undetermined. Looked up from germline, CDR1 is MNHEY and CDR2 is SVGEGT. The CDR3 extends over 14 amino acids. The V gene lost 0 bases and the J gene lost 0 bases, with 4 bases spanning the gap. The sequenced part of the CDR3 DNA is TGTGCCAGCAGTTACTCCCCTAGCACAGATACG. Translation gives CASSYSPSTDT. The entire CDR3 sequence reads CASSYSPSTDTQYF.

Of note for this clone: The read ends 3 residues early relative to the CDR3; the germline J gene fills the gap. The chain has TRBV20-1 and TRBJ2-5; the D gene is possibly TRBD2 (7 bases). V shed 6 bases and J shed 2 bases, with 10 bases lying between them. Germline V gene sequence: CDR1 DFQATT, CDR2 SNEGSKA (reference sequence). This CDR3 spans 12 amino acids. The CDR3 region is CSARGGQETQYF. Partial CDR3 DNA: TGCAGTGCGAGGGGGGGGCAAGAGACC.

On this clone itself: Read sequence stops 3 residues before the CDR3 end, and the germline J gene provides the missing end. This chain joins TRBV9 and TRBJ2-5; 7 positions agree with TRBD2. V lost 0 bases to trimming and J lost 5 bases; unmatched junction nucleotides: 4. The germline gives CDR1 SGDLS, CDR2 YYNGEE. The CDR3 has 14 residues. The CDR3 sequence is CASSVGGEGETQYF. CDR3 DNA, as far as it was read: TGTGCCAGCAGCGTAGGGGGGGAGGGGGAGACC.

Regarding this clone: The read ends 3 residues before the CDR3 terminus; that terminus is restored from the germline J gene. The chain links TRBV11-3 to TRBJ2-5; 8 positions agree with TRBD1. The germline gives CDR1 SGHNT, CDR2 YENEEA. This CDR3 is 14 amino acids long. The V and J ends lost 4 bases and 5 bases, in that order; junction bases with no gene match: 6. CDR3 protein: CASSSRQGPETQYF. The DNA read from the CDR3 is TGTGCCAGCAGCTCACGACAGGGGCCGGAGACC. The variable domain in full, completed from reference TRBV11-3 and TRBJ2-5, reads EAGVVQSPRYKIIEKKQPVAFWCNPISGHNTLYWYLQNLGQGPELLIRYENEEAVDDSQLPKDRFSAERLKGVDSTLKIQPAELGDSAVYLCASSSRQGPETQYFGPGTRLLVL.

Notes on this clone: The sequenced fragment ends 3 residues before the CDR3 boundary, so the rest is inferred from the germline J gene. V is TRBV6-1 and J is TRBJ1-6, with a tentative D call TRBD1 (5 bases). This CDR3 comprises 16 residues. Germline assignment: CDR1 MNHNS and CDR2 SASEGT. V shed 0 bases and J shed 7 bases, with 13 bases lying between them. The CDR3 bases that were read are TGTGCCAGCAGTGAAGCGCTTCGCAGGACAAATTCACCC. This gives the protein CASSEALRRTNSP. The full CDR3 is CASSEALRRTNSPLHF.

Details on this clone: The read ends 3 residues shy of where the CDR3 ends; the end is completed using the germline J gene. The J gene is TRBJ1-1, the V gene TRBV5-1; D is perhaps TRBD1 (5 bases). With 1 base removed from V and 1 base from J, the gap between germline ends came to 8 bases. This CDR3 region has 14 residues. The germline CDR1 and CDR2 sequences are SGHRS and YFSETQ. CDR3: CASSLSTENTEAFF. CDR3 DNA, as far as it was read: TGCGCCAGCAGCTTGTCGACAGAGAACACTGAA.

With respect to this clone: The read terminates 3 residues before the CDR3 end, so the remaining end is supplied by the germline J gene. The chain employs TRBV2 and TRBJ2-7; perhaps TRBD2 as D (8 bases). CDR1 is SNHLY and CDR2 is FYNNEI in the germline V gene. Trimming cost V 7 bases and J 6 bases, with 19 bases left between them. There are 14 residues in the CDR3. The sequenced CDR3 bases are TGTGCCAGCACGCGGGAGGAGGGGGCCGCCGAG. Protein: CASTREEGAAE. Given in full, the CDR3 is CASTREEGAAEQYF.

A remark on this clone: From the germline J gene comes the end of the CDR3, since the read stops 3 residues before it. The rearrangement joins TRBV5-1 to TRBJ2-2; maybe TRBD2 (5 bases). CDR1 is SGHRS and CDR2 is YFSETQ in the germline V gene. This CDR3 contains 13 residues. V gave up 4 bases and J gave up 6 bases, with 10 bases separating them. The sequenced CDR3 bases are TGCGCCAGCAGCCCTAGCAGGTCCGGGGAG. This encodes CASSPSRSGE. The whole CDR3 protein is CASSPSRSGELFF.

Worth noting for this clone: The read terminates 3 residues ahead of where the CDR3 ends, so the germline J gene completes it. The chain is built from TRBV20-1 and TRBJ2-3; D possibly corresponds to TRBD2 (6 bases). This CDR3 region has 15 residues. Per the germline V gene, CDR1 is DFQATT and CDR2 is SNEGSKA (reference sequence). V was clipped by 1 base and J by 0 bases, with 11 bases between them. CDR3 sequence reads: CSARAMAGSTDTQYF. The CDR3 DNA, read in part, is TGCAGTGCTAGAGCGATGGCGGGAAGCACAGATACG.

With regard to this clone: Read coverage stops 3 residues before the CDR3 terminus; the germline J gene supplies the remainder. This sequence joins TRBV10-1 and TRBJ1-5; TRBD1 agrees at 7 bases. The germline V gene encodes CDR1 WNHNN and CDR2 SYGVQD (reference sequence). The ends lost 7 bases at V and 3 bases at J; junction bases unmatched: 6. The CDR3 sequence is 14 residues long. CDR3 region: CASKPTGVNQPQHF. Partial CDR3 DNA: TGCGCCAGCAAGCCTACAGGGGTCAATCAGCCC.

On this clone: The CDR3 end is not reached by the read, which stops 3 residues before it; the germline J gene fills it in. This chain connects TRBV5-6 to TRBJ2-5, with a tentative D call TRBD1 (5 bases). The germline CDR1 and CDR2 sequences are SGHDT and YYEEEE. Trimming left V 0 bases short and J 2 bases short, with 11 bases between. The CDR3 totals 15 residues. CDR3 protein: CASSLEGQGQETQYF. The sequenced part of the CDR3 DNA is TGTGCCAGCAGCTTGGAAGGGCAGGGACAAGAGACC.

In the case of this clone: The CDR3 is cut off 3 residues early in the read; its end comes from the germline J gene. The V and J genes are TRBV18 and TRBJ1-4; no firm D call. Trimming pared 2 bases from V and 0 bases from J, leaving 7 bases between. CDR1 and CDR2 (germline): KGHSH, LQKENI. This CDR3 region has 15 residues. Incomplete CDR3 DNA: TGTGCCAGCTCACCAAACAGTGCAACTAATGAAAAA. It specifies CASSPNSATNEK. The complete CDR3 sequence is CASSPNSATNEKLFF.

Comment on this clone: The read terminates 3 residues before the CDR3 end, so the remaining end is supplied by the germline J gene. The genes are TRBV19 and TRBJ2-5; TRBD1 matches 7 bases. Germline trimming cut 0 bases from V and 5 bases from J; bases unmatched to any gene: 6. Germline CDR1 and CDR2: LNHDA and SQIVND (reference sequence). The CDR3 has 15 amino acids. This chain's CDR3 is CASSIDGTVRETQYF. The covered CDR3 bases are TGTGCCAGTAGTATAGATGGGACAGTCAGGGAGACC.

A note on this clone: The read halts 3 residues ahead of the CDR3 end, with the missing end drawn from the germline J gene. The chain recombines TRBV6-2 or TRBV6-3 with TRBJ2-1; 7 nucleotides align to TRBD2. Germline V gene lookup returns CDR1 MNHEY and CDR2 SVGEGT. J gave up 4 bases and V 3 bases, and 3 bases lay outside the gene matches. The CDR3 extends over 14 amino acids. CDR3 DNA (partial): TGTGCCAGCAGTTATGCGCGGGAGTACAATGAG. It encodes CASSYAREYNE. The complete CDR3 protein is CASSYAREYNEQFF.

As concerns this clone: The CDR3 end lies 3 residues beyond the end of the read and is filled in from the germline J gene. The chain recombines TRBV19 with TRBJ1-2, with D uncertain. Trimming took 3 bases from V and 2 from J, leaving 10 bases between them. This CDR3 has 14 residues. The germline V gene encodes CDR1 LNHDA and CDR2 SQIVND (reference sequence). CDR3 DNA, as far as it was read: TGTGCCAGTAGTATTAGGGCCGAGAACTATGGC. This encodes CASSIRAENYG. The CDR3 as a whole reads CASSIRAENYGYTF.

A word on this clone: The CDR3 extends 3 residues past the end of the read, so its final part is completed from the germline J gene. The rearrangement links TRBV19 to TRBJ1-4; 7 nucleotides align to TRBD1. The CDR3 has 16 residues. V was pared by 7 bases and J by 7 bases, with 15 bases of the junction left unmatched. In germline, CDR1 is LNHDA, CDR2 SQIVND (reference sequence). The DNA read from the CDR3 is TGTGCCAGTATCAAGGGGGCGGCTAGTCATGGTGAAAAA. Translation: CASIKGAASHGEK. The whole CDR3 sequence reads CASIKGAASHGEKLFF.

Regarding this clone: Read data end 3 residues before the CDR3 end; the end is taken from the germline J gene. The J gene is TRBJ2-7, the V gene TRBV11-1, with TRBD1 as a possible D gene (5 bases). CDR3 size: 13 residues. V lost 5 bases and J lost 6, with 14 bases in between. Germline CDR1 is SGHAT and CDR2 is FQDESV (reference sequence). CDR3: CASSRTQGVEQYF. CDR3 bases read: TGTGCCAGCAGCCGAACCCAAGGGGTCGAG.